This T cell receptor beta chain was obtained from a study of metastatic and nonmetastatic thyroid tumors. Overall study: The authors compared repertoires across blood and tumor or nodule tissue from malignant and benign thyroid patients.

With regard to this clone: What it binds is not known.

Trimming removed 4 bases at V and 5 bases at J, with 14 bases between. CDR3 length equals 14 residues. All patients were treatment-naive before thyroid surgery. General observations from the study: Relative to benign nodules, malignant thyroid tumors were reportedly characterized by significantly elevated TCR beta diversity in blood and tumor.

In the source study's methods: Building a distant-metastasis classifier for papillary thyroid cancer drew on CDR3 differences across clinicopathological groups. From the PCR reads, TCRdb re-called clones with MiXCR. The V and J calls shown here were made by TCRdb, not taken from the authors' results. The sample lists fewer than 40,000 clones, 35% to 40% occurring once. The sample taken for sequencing was tumor tissue. This clonotype originated in a female donor with papillary thyroid cancer or a benign thyroid nodule (not recorded which). Some clones in this sample may be carry-over from other donors' samples. The chain carries TRBV12-3 or TRBV12-4 and TRBJ1-2, with a possible D match to TRBD1 (6 bases). The CDR3 region is CASSSTRGNYGYTF. Written as DNA, the CDR3 is TGTGCCAGCAGTTCTACGAGGGGGAATTATGGCTACACCTTC.